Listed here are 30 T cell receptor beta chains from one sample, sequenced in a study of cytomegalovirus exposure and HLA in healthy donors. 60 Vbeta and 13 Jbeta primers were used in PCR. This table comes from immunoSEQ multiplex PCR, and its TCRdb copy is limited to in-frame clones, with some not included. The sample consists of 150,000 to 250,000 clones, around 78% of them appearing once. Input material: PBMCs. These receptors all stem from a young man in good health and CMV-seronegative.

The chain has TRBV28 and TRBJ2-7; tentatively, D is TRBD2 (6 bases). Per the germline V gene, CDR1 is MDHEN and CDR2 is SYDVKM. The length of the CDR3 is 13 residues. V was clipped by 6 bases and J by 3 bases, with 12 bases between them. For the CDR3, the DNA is TGTGCCAGCAGCGCCGGGAGTGTCTACGAGCAGTACTTC. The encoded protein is CASSAGSVYEQYF. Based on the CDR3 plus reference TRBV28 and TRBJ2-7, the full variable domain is DVKVTQSSRYLVKRTGEKVFLECVQDMDHENMFWYRQDPGLGLRLIYFSYDVKMKEKGDIPEGYSVSREKKERFSLILESASTNQTSMYLCASSAGSVYEQYFGPGTRLTVT.

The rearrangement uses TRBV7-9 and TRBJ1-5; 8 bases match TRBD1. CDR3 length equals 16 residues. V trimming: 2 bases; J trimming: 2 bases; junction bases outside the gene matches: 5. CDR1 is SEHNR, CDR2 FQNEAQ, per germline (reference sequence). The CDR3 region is CASSLPETGGNQPQHF. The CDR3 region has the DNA TGTGCCAGCAGCTTACCAGAGACAGGGGGCAATCAGCCCCAGCATTTT.

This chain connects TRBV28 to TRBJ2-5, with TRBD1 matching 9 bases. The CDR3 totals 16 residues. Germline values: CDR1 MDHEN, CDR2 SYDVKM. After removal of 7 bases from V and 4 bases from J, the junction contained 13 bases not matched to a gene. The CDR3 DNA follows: TGTGCCAGCACCAACCCAGGGGGACAGGGTATAGAGACCCAGTACTTC. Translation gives CASTNPGGQGIETQYF. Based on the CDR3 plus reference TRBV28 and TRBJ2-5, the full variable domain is DVKVTQSSRYLVKRTGEKVFLECVQDMDHENMFWYRQDPGLGLRLIYFSYDVKMKEKGDIPEGYSVSREKKERFSLILESASTNQTSMYLCASTNPGGQGIETQYFGPGTRLLVL.

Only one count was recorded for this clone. CDR3: CASSRQPREGQPQHF. The CDR3 DNA sequence: TGTGCCAGCAGTCGACAGCCCCGGGAGGGGCAGCCCCAGCATTTT. The chain uses TRBV6-5 and TRBJ1-5; maybe TRBD1 (5 bases). Germline CDR1 MNHEY, CDR2 SVGAGI. The ends were cut back, 5 bases at V and 7 bases at J, with 18 bases in the middle. This CDR3 has 15 amino acids.

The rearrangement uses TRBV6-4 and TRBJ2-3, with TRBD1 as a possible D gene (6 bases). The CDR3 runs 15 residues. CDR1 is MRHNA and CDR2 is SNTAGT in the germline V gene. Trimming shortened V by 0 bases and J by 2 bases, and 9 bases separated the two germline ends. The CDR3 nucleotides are TGTGCCAGCAGTGACTCGGGACAAGCCACAGATACGCAGTATTTT. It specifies CASSDSGQATDTQYF.

Here the CDR3 reads CASSVDIQPQHF. CDR3 nucleotide sequence: TGTGCCAGCAGCGTCGACATCCAGCCCCAGCATTTT. The V and J genes are TRBV28 and TRBJ1-5; unclear D gene. The germline gives CDR1 MDHEN, CDR2 SYDVKM. The CDR3 runs 12 residues. The V end was cut by 6 bases, the J end by 7 bases, with 10 bases between.

CDR3 in DNA: TGCAGCGTTCTTCTTAGGACTAGCGGGAACACCGGGGAGCTGTTTTTT. Translation: CSVLLRTSGNTGELFF. V and J are TRBV29-1 and TRBJ2-2, with 10 nucleotides matching TRBD2. CDR1 is SQVTM and CDR2 is ANQGSEA in the germline V gene. The J segment lost 1 base and the V segment lost 5 bases, leaving 7 bases of the junction unmatched. The length of the CDR3 is 16 residues.

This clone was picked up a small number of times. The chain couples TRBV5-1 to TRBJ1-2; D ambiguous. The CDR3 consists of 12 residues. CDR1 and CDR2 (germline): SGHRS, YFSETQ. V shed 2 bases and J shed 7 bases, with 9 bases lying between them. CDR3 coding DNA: TGCGCCAGCAGCTTCGGGGATTTTGGCTACACCTTC. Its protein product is CASSFGDFGYTF.

CDR3 sequence: CASSRLGRGGNEQFF. CDR3 in DNA: TGCGCCAGCAGTCGACTCGGGAGGGGGGGCAATGAGCAGTTCTTC. This sequence joins TRBV5-1 and TRBJ2-1; TRBD2 matches 8 bases. This CDR3 contains 15 residues. The germline V gene encodes CDR1 SGHRS and CDR2 YFSETQ. Trimming removed 5 bases from V and 6 bases from J; junction bases left unmatched: 10.

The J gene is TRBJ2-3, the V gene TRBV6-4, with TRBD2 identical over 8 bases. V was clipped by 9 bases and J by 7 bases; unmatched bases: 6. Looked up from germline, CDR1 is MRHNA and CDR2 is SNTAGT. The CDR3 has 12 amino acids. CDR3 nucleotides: TGTGCCAGAGAGCGGGAGACACATACGCAGTATTTT. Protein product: CARERETHTQYF.

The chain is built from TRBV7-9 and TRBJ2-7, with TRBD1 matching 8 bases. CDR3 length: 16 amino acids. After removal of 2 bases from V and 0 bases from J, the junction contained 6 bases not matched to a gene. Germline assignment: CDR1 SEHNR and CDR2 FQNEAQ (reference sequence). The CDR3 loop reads CASSLRQGTSSYEQYF. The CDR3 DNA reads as TGTGCCAGCAGCTTACGACAGGGGACGAGCTCCTACGAGCAGTACTTC.

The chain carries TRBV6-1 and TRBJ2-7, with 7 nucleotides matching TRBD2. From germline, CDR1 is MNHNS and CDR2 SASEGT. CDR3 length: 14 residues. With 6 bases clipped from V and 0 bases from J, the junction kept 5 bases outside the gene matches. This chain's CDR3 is CASRASGTSYEQYF. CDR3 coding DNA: TGTGCCAGCAGGGCTAGCGGTACCTCCTACGAGCAGTACTTC.

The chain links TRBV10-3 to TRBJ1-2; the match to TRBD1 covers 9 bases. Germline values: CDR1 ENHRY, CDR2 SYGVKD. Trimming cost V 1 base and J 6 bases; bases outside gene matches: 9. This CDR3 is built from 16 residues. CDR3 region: CAISEFPGTGNNGYTF. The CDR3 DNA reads TGTGCCATCAGTGAGTTTCCCGGGACAGGGAACAATGGCTACACCTTC.

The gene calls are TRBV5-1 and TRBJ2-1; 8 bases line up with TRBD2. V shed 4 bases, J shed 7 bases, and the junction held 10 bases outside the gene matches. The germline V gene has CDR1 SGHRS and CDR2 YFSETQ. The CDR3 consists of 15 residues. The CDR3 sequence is CASSPLAGASNEQFF. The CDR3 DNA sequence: TGCGCCAGCAGCCCTCTAGCGGGCGCCTCTAATGAGCAGTTCTTC.

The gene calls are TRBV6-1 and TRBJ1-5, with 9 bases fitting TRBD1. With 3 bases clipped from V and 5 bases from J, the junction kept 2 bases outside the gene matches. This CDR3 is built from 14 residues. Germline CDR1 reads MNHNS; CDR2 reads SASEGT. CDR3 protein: CASSDGTGHQPQHF. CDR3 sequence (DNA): TGTGCCAGCAGTGATGGGACAGGGCATCAGCCCCAGCATTTT.

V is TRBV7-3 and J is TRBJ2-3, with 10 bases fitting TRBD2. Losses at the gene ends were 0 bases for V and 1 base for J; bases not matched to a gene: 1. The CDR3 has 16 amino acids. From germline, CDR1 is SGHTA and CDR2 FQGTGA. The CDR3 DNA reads TGTGCCAGCAGCTTAACAGGGACTAGCGGCACAGATACGCAGTATTTT. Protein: CASSLTGTSGTDTQYF. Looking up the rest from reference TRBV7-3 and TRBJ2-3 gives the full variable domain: GAGVSQTPSNKVTEKGKYVELRCDPISGHTALYWYRQSLGQGPEFLIYFQGTGAADDSGLPNDRFFAVRPEGSVSTLKIQRTERGDSAVYLCASSLTGTSGTDTQYFGPGTRLTVL.

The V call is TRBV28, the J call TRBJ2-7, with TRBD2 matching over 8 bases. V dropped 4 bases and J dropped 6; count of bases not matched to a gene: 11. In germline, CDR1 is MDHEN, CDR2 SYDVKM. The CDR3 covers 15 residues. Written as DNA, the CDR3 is TGTGCCAGCAGTTCCGCGGGACTAGAATCCATCGAGCAGTACTTC. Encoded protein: CASSSAGLESIEQYF.

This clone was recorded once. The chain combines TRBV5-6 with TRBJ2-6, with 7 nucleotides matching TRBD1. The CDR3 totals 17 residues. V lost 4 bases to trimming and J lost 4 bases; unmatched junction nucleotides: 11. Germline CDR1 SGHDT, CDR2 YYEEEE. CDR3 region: CASSLKTGVRGANVLTF. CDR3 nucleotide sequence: TGTGCCAGCAGCCTGAAAACAGGGGTCAGAGGGGCCAACGTCCTGACTTTC.

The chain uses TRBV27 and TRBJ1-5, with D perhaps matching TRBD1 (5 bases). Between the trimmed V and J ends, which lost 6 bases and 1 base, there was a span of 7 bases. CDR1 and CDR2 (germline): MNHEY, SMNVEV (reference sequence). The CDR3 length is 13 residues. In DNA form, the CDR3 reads TGTGCCAGCAGAGGGGTCAGCAATCAGCCCCAGCATTTT. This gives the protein CASRGVSNQPQHF.

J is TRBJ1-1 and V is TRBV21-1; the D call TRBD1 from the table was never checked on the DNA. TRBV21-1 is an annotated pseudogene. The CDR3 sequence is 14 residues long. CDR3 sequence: CASSKAGLYTEAFF. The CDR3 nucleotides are TGTGCCAGCAGCAAAGCGGGCCTTTACACTGAAGCTTTCTTT.

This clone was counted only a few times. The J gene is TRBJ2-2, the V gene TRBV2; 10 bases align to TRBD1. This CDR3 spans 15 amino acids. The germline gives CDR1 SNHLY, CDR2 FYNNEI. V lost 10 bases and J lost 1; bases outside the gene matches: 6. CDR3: CAIRTGGRNTGELFF. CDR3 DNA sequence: TGTGCCATACGGACAGGGGGTCGGAACACCGGGGAGCTGTTTTTT.

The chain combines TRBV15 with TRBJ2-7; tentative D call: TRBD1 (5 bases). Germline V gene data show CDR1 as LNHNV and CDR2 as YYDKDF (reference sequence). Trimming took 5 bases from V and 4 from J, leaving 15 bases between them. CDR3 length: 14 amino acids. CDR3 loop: CATSVDRSNYEQYF. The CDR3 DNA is TGTGCCACCAGCGTTGACAGATCCAATTACGAGCAGTACTTC. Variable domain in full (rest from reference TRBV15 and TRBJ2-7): DAMVIQNPRYQVTQFGKPVTLSCSQTLNHNVMYWYQQKSSQAPKLLFHYYDKDFNNEADTPDNFQSRRPNTSFCFLDIRSPGLGDTAMYLCATSVDRSNYEQYFGPGTRLTVT.

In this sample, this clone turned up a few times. The DNA for the CDR3 is TGTGCCAGCAGCTTAGTTAGCGGTTTTTCCTACGAGCAGTACTTC. It translates to CASSLVSGFSYEQYF. The chain recombines TRBV11-2 with TRBJ2-7; D perhaps matches TRBD2 (6 bases). This CDR3 is 15 amino acids long. Deletions cut 1 base from V and 1 base from J, with 11 bases between. Germline CDR1 is SGHAT and CDR2 is FQNNGV.

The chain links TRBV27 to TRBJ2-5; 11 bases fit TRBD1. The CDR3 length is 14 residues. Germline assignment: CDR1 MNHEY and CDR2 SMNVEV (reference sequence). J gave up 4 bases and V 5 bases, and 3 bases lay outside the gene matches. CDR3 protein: CASSRDRGGETQYF. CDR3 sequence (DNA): TGTGCCAGCAGTCGGGACAGGGGGGGAGAGACCCAGTACTTC.

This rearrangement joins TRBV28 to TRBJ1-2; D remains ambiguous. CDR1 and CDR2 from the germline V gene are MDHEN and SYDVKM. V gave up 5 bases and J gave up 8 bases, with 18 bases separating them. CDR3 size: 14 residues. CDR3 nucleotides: TGTGCCAGCAGTGCTATCGTTAGTCAAAAGGGCTACACCTTC. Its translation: CASSAIVSQKGYTF.

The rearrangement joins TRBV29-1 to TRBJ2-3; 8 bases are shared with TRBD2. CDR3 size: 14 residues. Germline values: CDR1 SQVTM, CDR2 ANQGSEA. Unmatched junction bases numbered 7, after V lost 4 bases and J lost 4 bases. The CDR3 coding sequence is TGCAGCGTTGTGTTGGGACTAGGAGCAGATACGCAGTATTTT. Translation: CSVVLGLGADTQYF.

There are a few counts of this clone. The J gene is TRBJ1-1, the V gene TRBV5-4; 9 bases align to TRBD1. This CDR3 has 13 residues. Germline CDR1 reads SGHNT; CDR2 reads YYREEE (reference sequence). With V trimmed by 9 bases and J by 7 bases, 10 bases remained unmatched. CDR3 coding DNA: TGTGCCACCCGAACAGGGGGCTCGGTTGAAGCTTTCTTT. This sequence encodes CATRTGGSVEAFF.

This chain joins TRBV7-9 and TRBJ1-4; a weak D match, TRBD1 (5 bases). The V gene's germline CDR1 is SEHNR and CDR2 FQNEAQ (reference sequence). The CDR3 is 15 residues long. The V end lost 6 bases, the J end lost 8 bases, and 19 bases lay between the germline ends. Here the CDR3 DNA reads TGTGCCAGCAGTAGGAGGGACGGAGAGGGCGAAAAACTGTTTTTT. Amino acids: CASSRRDGEGEKLFF.

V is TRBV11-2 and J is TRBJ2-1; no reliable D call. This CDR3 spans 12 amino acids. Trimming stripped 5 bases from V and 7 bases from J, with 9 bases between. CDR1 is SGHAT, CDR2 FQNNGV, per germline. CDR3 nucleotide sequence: TGTGCCAGCAGCCAGATTACGAATGAGCAGTTCTTC. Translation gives CASSQITNEQFF. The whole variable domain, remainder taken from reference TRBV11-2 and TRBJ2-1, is EAGVAQSPRYKIIEKRQSVAFWCNPISGHATLYWYQQILGQGPKLLIQFQNNGVVDDSQLPKDRFSAERLKGVDSTLKIQPAKLEDSAVYLCASSQITNEQFFGPGTRLTVL.

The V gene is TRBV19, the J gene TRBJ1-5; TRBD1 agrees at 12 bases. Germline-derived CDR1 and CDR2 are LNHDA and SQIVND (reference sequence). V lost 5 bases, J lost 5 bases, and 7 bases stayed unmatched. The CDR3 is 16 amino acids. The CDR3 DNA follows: TGTGCCAGTAGTCCCTCGGGGACAGGGGGCTATCAGCCCCAGCATTTT. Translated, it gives CASSPSGTGGYQPQHF.